This T cell receptor (beta chain) was recovered during a study of T-cell memory formation after mild COVID-19. Study outcomes and limitations: Nothing confirmed that second-wave clones peaking on day 37 were specific for SARS-CoV-2. Whereas later expanders leaned CD4+, clones contracting day 15 to 85 showed a balanced CD4/CD8 makeup. Some SARS-CoV-2-responding clones were already detected in memory before infection.

This clonotype has just a few counts. Its antigen is unknown. TCR alpha and TCR beta cDNA libraries carrying sample barcodes and UMIs came from 5'RACE with constant-segment primers. TCRdb called the 5' RACE reads again in MiXCR, with one record for every CDR3 protein. Of around 310,000 distinct CDR3 sequences detected, about a sixth appear once; the ten largest clones hold 20% to 25%. From germline, CDR1 is SGHVS and CDR2 FNYEAQ. V was cut by 5 bases and J by 4 bases, with 14 bases left in between. This CDR3 is built from 14 residues. This clonotype originated in a man between 18 and 35 years old who had mild COVID-19 (a few samples of this study predate the infection). Cell type and time point are not known. Sequenced material: PBMCs or a T cell subset sorted from them (not recorded which). The gene calls are TRBV7-6 and TRBJ2-5, with D perhaps matching TRBD1 (6 bases). The chain's CDR3 is CASSVNSGAETQYF. CDR3 nucleotides: TGTGCCAGCAGCGTGAACTCAGGGGCAGAGACCCAGTACTTC.